The 5 T cell receptor beta chains reported below all come from one sample, sequenced in a study of shared clonotypes between healthy human individuals. Positively selected for CCR7, the CD45RO-negative cells used as naive CD8 cells excluded terminally differentiated effector memory CD45RA+ cells. Profiled with immunoSEQ multiplex PCR; TCRdb holds only in-frame clones, not every one. The sample lists just over 2,000,000 clones; about 94% were seen once. Input material: naive CD8+ T cells sorted from blood. The receptors were sampled from a man younger than 30 in good health.

The chain is built from TRBV6-1 and TRBJ2-7, with 12 bases identical to TRBD1. With 6 bases clipped from V and 2 bases from J, the junction kept 5 bases outside the gene matches. The CDR3 length is 15 residues. Germline assignment: CDR1 MNHNS and CDR2 SASEGT. The CDR3 DNA reads TGTGCCAGCAGGACCGGGACAGGGGGCCCCTACGAGCAGTACTTC. Encoded protein: CASRTGTGGPYEQYF.

The count of this clone is one. V gene TRBV5-8 combines with J gene TRBJ2-2; no firm D call. V gave up 2 bases and J gave up 1 base, with 18 bases separating them. The CDR3 covers 18 residues. Germline V CDR1 and CDR2: SGHTS, YDEGEE. CDR3 protein: CASSLREASSLNTGELFF. The CDR3 coding sequence is TGTGCCAGCAGCTTACGTGAGGCTTCCTCCTTGAACACCGGGGAGCTGTTTTTT.

This chain uses TRBV6-5 with TRBJ2-1, with D uncertain. CDR1 is MNHEY, CDR2 SVGAGI, per germline. The V end lost 5 bases, the J end lost 4 bases, and 15 bases lay between the germline ends. The CDR3 is made up of 15 amino acids. The CDR3 nucleotides read TGTGCCAGCAGTCCACTTAGGGCGGATTACAATGAGCAGTTCTTC. The encoded protein is CASSPLRADYNEQFF.

J is TRBJ2-1 and V is TRBV9; the match to TRBD1 covers 9 bases. The V segment lost 0 bases and the J segment 8 bases; nucleotides outside the gene matches: 6. The germline V gene encodes CDR1 SGDLS and CDR2 YYNGEE. The CDR3 has 15 residues. The CDR3 DNA is TGTGCCAGCAGCGTAGCGACAGGGGGGATAGATGAGCAGTTCTTC. Residues: CASSVATGGIDEQFF.

The chain links TRBV11-2 to TRBJ2-1, with D maybe TRBD1 (6 bases). CDR3 size: 16 residues. Trimming removed 1 base at V and 3 bases at J, with 13 bases between. Germline V gene data show CDR1 as SGHAT and CDR2 as FQNNGV. The CDR3 loop is CASSLGPGAHYNEQFF. CDR3 in DNA: TGTGCCAGCAGCTTAGGGCCAGGGGCTCACTACAATGAGCAGTTCTTC.